The 25 T cell receptor beta chains below come from one sample, sequenced in a study of shared clonotypes between healthy human individuals. Data came from immunoSEQ multiplex PCR; TCRdb stores just in-frame clones and leaves some out. The sample consists of roughly 1 million clones, more than 75% of them appearing once. Sequencing was carried out using memory CD4+ T cells from PBMCs. Subset described: CD45RA-negative fraction. These receptors all stem from a man aged 18 to 35 in good health. Some clones in this sample may be carry-over from other donors' samples.

The chain combines TRBV11-3 with TRBJ2-7, with 15 bases that match TRBD2. CDR3 length equals 18 residues. V gave up 4 bases and J gave up 4 bases; unmatched junction bases: 11. Germline V CDR1 and CDR2: SGHNT, YENEEA. In DNA form, the CDR3 reads TGTGCCAGCAGCTGGAAAAGGACTAGCGGGAGGGTAGGGTACGAGCAGTACTTC. Translated, it gives CASSWKRTSGRVGYEQYF.

This chain uses TRBV6-5 with TRBJ1-1; D gene unclear. V was clipped by 4 bases and J by 11 bases, with 14 bases between them. CDR1 and CDR2 from the germline V gene are MNHEY and SVGAGI. CDR3 size: 12 residues. The CDR3 spells CASSSRESGAFF. The CDR3 DNA sequence: TGTGCCAGCAGTTCTAGGGAGTCGGGGGCTTTCTTT.

The gene calls are TRBV28 and TRBJ2-7; D gene ambiguous. V was trimmed by 6 bases and J by 2 bases, leaving 11 bases between them. The CDR3 is 13 amino acids. From germline, CDR1 is MDHEN and CDR2 SYDVKM. CDR3 nucleotides: TGTGCCAGCAGGAGTTCCGGAACCTACGAGCAGTACTTC. Amino acid sequence: CASRSSGTYEQYF. Based on the CDR3 plus reference TRBV28 and TRBJ2-7, the full variable domain is DVKVTQSSRYLVKRTGEKVFLECVQDMDHENMFWYRQDPGLGLRLIYFSYDVKMKEKGDIPEGYSVSREKKERFSLILESASTNQTSMYLCASRSSGTYEQYFGPGTRLTVT.

This clone was detected only once. The chain has TRBV7-2 and TRBJ2-1, with a tentative D call TRBD1 (5 bases). Trimming took off 5 bases at V and 10 bases at J, with 15 bases between the two ends. The CDR3 has 13 amino acids. Germline V CDR1 and CDR2: SGHTA, FQGNSA. The chain's CDR3 is CASSLNRQSEQFF. As DNA, the CDR3 is TGTGCCAGCAGCCTTAATCGACAGTCCGAGCAGTTCTTC.

This chain connects TRBV19 to TRBJ1-1; weak D call: TRBD1 (5 bases). The CDR3 extends over 14 amino acids. Germline V lookup: CDR1 LNHDA, CDR2 SQIVND (reference sequence). The V end was cut by 7 bases, the J end by 4 bases, with 16 bases between. CDR3: CASNKERGFTEAFF. In DNA, the CDR3 is TGTGCCAGTAACAAGGAAAGGGGATTCACTGAAGCTTTCTTT.

This chain joins TRBV19 and TRBJ1-1; D is uncertain. This CDR3 comprises 13 residues. Germline V gives CDR1 LNHDA, CDR2 SQIVND (reference sequence). Trimming removed 4 bases at V and 5 bases at J, with 11 bases between. The CDR3 protein is CASSTEVRTEAFF. Written as DNA, the CDR3 is TGTGCCAGTAGTACGGAGGTGCGGACTGAAGCTTTCTTT.

The table lists this clone with a count of one. The rearrangement joins TRBV10-3 to TRBJ2-7; 10 bases fit TRBD1. The J segment lost 5 bases and the V segment lost 2 bases, leaving 9 bases of the junction unmatched. Germline assignment: CDR1 ENHRY and CDR2 SYGVKD. This CDR3 has 16 amino acids. In nucleotides, the CDR3 is TGTGCCATCAGTGAGGAAGCCGGGACAGGGGCCCACGAGCAGTACTTC. Translated: CAISEEAGTGAHEQYF.

As to this clone: A read error may explain this, as a much larger clone is one base away. V usage is TRBV20-1 and J usage is TRBJ1-2; D uncertain. The CDR3 is 9 residues long. CDR1 DFQATT and CDR2 SNEGSKA come from the germline V gene (reference sequence). V shed 6 bases and J shed 4 bases, with 3 bases lying between them. The DNA for the CDR3 is TGCAGTGCCACCTATGGCTACACCTTC. Protein: CSATYGYTF.

The rearrangement links TRBV28 to TRBJ1-5; D possibly corresponds to TRBD1 (5 bases). In germline, CDR1 is MDHEN, CDR2 SYDVKM. Deletions cut 6 bases from V and 3 bases from J, with 15 bases between. The CDR3 is made up of 15 amino acids. This chain's CDR3 is CASSKWGWNNQPQHF. The CDR3 coding sequence is TGTGCCAGCAGCAAATGGGGGTGGAACAATCAGCCCCAGCATTTT.

The chain has TRBV9 and TRBJ2-3; D not resolved. V shed 2 bases and J shed 6 bases, with 7 bases lying between them. The length of the CDR3 is 12 residues. CDR1 is SGDLS, CDR2 YYNGEE, per germline. This CDR3 is CASSVTGDTQYF. The CDR3 DNA reads TGTGCCAGCAGCGTGACCGGGGATACGCAGTATTTT.

This chain links TRBV5-1 with TRBJ1-1; weak D call: TRBD1 (6 bases). The CDR3 has 14 residues. V was clipped by 3 bases and J by 8 bases, with 17 bases between them. From germline, CDR1 is SGHRS and CDR2 YFSETQ. The CDR3 DNA reads as TGCGCCAGCAGCTCCCAGGGGCTTCAAACGGAAGCTTTCTTT. Residues: CASSSQGLQTEAFF.

This chain connects TRBV9 to TRBJ2-7; perhaps TRBD2 as D (7 bases). The V end was cut by 2 bases, the J end by 2 bases, with 14 bases between. The V gene's germline CDR1 is SGDLS and CDR2 YYNGEE. This CDR3 comprises 15 residues. The CDR3 loop reads CASSVKGEGPYEQYF. DNA for the CDR3: TGTGCCAGCAGCGTGAAGGGGGAGGGCCCCTACGAGCAGTACTTC.

The rearrangement joins TRBV11-3 to TRBJ2-3; D possibly matches TRBD1 or TRBD2 (5 bases each). Germline-derived CDR1 and CDR2 are SGHNT and YENEEA. The V and J ends lost 1 base and 2 bases respectively, with 16 bases between them. The CDR3 length is 17 residues. CDR3 bases: TGTGCCAGCAGCTTAGGGGGACGGGAAACCTCCACAGATACGCAGTATTTT. It yields the protein CASSLGGRETSTDTQYF.

This chain joins TRBV30 and TRBJ2-7; D might be TRBD1 (5 bases). With 7 bases removed from V and 0 bases from J, the gap between germline ends came to 10 bases. Germline values: CDR1 GTSNPN, CDR2 SVGIG (reference sequence). This CDR3 is built from 12 residues. CDR3 nucleotide sequence: TGTGCCTTGATGGGGCCCTCCTACGAGCAGTACTTC. Translating it yields CALMGPSYEQYF.

Only a few counts were recorded for this clone. This chain connects TRBV10-3 to TRBJ2-5, with D possibly TRBD1 on 6 matching bases. Deletions cut 10 bases from V and 2 bases from J, with 14 bases between. CDR3 size: 13 residues. The germline V gene has CDR1 ENHRY and CDR2 SYGVKD. CDR3 residues: CATRGQQQETQYF. CDR3 bases: TGTGCCACACGTGGACAGCAACAAGAGACCCAGTACTTC.

With respect to this clone: This specimen includes other DNA sequences encoding the same CDR3. The chain has TRBV28 and TRBJ2-5; a weak D match, TRBD2 (6 bases). The CDR3 runs 15 residues. V was pared by 6 bases and J by 5 bases, with 19 bases between. In germline, CDR1 is MDHEN, CDR2 SYDVKM. In DNA form, the CDR3 reads TGTGCCAGCAGCTCCCCCGGGGGATCGGGGGAGACCCAGTACTTC. This gives the protein CASSSPGGSGETQYF.

The chain has TRBV5-1 and TRBJ2-7, with D hard to call. With 2 bases removed from V and 0 bases from J, the gap between germline ends came to 15 bases. This CDR3 has 16 amino acids. Germline CDR1 SGHRS, CDR2 YFSETQ. CDR3: CASSLTGPPVSYEQYF. The CDR3 DNA sequence: TGCGCCAGCAGCTTAACCGGGCCCCCAGTCTCCTACGAGCAGTACTTC.

The V and J genes are TRBV5-4 and TRBJ2-2; D is possibly TRBD1 or TRBD2 (5 bases each). With 4 bases removed from V and 4 bases from J, the gap between germline ends came to 14 bases. The CDR3 covers 15 residues. CDR1 and CDR2 from the germline V gene are SGHNT and YYREEE (reference sequence). CDR3 in amino acids: CASSPGLGGTGELFF. In nucleotides, the CDR3 is TGTGCCAGCAGCCCCGGGCTTGGGGGCACCGGGGAGCTGTTTTTT.

The chain uses TRBV2 and TRBJ1-2; the D gene is possibly TRBD1 (5 bases). Germline lookup yields CDR1 SNHLY and CDR2 FYNNEI. V gave up 6 bases and J gave up 2 bases, with 13 bases separating them. The CDR3 spans 14 residues. The CDR3 coding sequence is TGTGCCAGCAGCTCCCAGGGAGGGAACTATGGCTACACCTTC. It codes for CASSSQGGNYGYTF.

The gene calls are TRBV4-3 and TRBJ2-5; TRBD2 might be the D (6 bases). The CDR3 runs 16 residues. CDR1 LGHNA and CDR2 YSLEER come from the germline V gene. V was cut by 0 bases and J by 1 base, with 12 bases left in between. The CDR3 loop is CASSQDRRASQETQYF. CDR3 bases: TGCGCCAGCAGCCAAGATCGGAGGGCCAGCCAAGAGACCCAGTACTTC.

CDR3 residues: CASRARGLAGVYAETQYF. CDR3 in DNA: TGTGCCAGCAGGGCCCGAGGACTAGCGGGAGTATATGCGGAGACCCAGTACTTC. The chain is built from TRBV6-4 and TRBJ2-5; 13 nucleotides agree with TRBD2. Trimming took 6 bases from V and 5 from J; bases not matched to a gene: 15. The CDR3 length is 18 residues. Germline V gene sequence: CDR1 MRHNA, CDR2 SNTAGT.

The chain uses TRBV5-4 and TRBJ1-2; 8 nucleotides align to TRBD1. Trimming at V came to 7 bases and at J to 0 bases, leaving 2 bases not matched to a gene. CDR1 and CDR2 (germline): SGHNT, YYREEE (reference sequence). The CDR3 is 13 residues long. The CDR3: CASGQGPNYGYTF. The CDR3 DNA reads TGTGCCAGCGGACAGGGTCCTAACTATGGCTACACCTTC.

This rearrangement joins TRBV19 to TRBJ2-7, with D tentatively TRBD1 (6 bases). V was shortened by 1 base and J by 0 bases, with 13 bases between the two germline ends. Germline V gene sequence: CDR1 LNHDA, CDR2 SQIVND (reference sequence). This CDR3 has 16 amino acids. In nucleotides, the CDR3 is TGTGCCAGTAGTATAGCAGGACAGTTTAGCTCCTACGAGCAGTACTTC. It yields the protein CASSIAGQFSSYEQYF. The whole variable domain, filled in from reference TRBV19 and TRBJ2-7, reads DGGITQSPKYLFRKEGQNVTLSCEQNLNHDAMYWYRQDPGQGLRLIYYSQIVNDFQKGDIAEGYSVSREKKESFPLTVTSAQKNPTAFYLCASSIAGQFSSYEQYFGPGTRLTVT.

In its sample, this clone was seen once. The V gene is TRBV6-5, the J gene TRBJ2-7; possible D gene TRBD2, 6 bases. Germline V lookup: CDR1 MNHEY, CDR2 SVGAGI. The CDR3 contains 16 residues. The germline V and J ends were trimmed by 2 bases and 0 bases, with 14 bases remaining between them. CDR3 protein: CASSYGGTHYSYEQYF. CDR3 sequence (DNA): TGTGCCAGCAGTTACGGGGGGACGCACTACTCCTACGAGCAGTACTTC.

The V gene is TRBV20-1, the J gene TRBJ2-1, with D perhaps given as TRBD1 or TRBD2 (5 bases each). Germline V gene data show CDR1 as DFQATT and CDR2 as SNEGSKA (reference sequence). Trimming removed 7 bases from V and 5 bases from J, with 9 bases in between. There are 11 residues in the CDR3. The CDR3 here is CSGQGDNEQFF. The DNA of the CDR3 is TGCAGTGGCCAGGGAGACAATGAGCAGTTCTTC.